This is a list of T cell receptor beta chains from one sample in a study of T cell responses to AZD1222 COVID-19 vaccine. Clones were read by immunoSEQ multiplex PCR, and TCRdb kept only the in-frame ones, dropping some. The data hold 130,000 or so clones, with almost 85% observed a single time. The sample in question was peripheral blood, obtained 28 days after the second dose of the MenACWY control vaccine. The receptor source for this set is an adult who received the MenACWY meningococcal vaccine as a control. CDR3s include the opening cysteine and the closing phenylalanine or tryptophan. Fields, in order: J gene, V gene, clone size, D gene, CDR3 DNA, CDR3 protein. D genes are given only for firm matches. Clone size is shown for a subset of rows, as once, few, many or a class of expanded clone.

TRBJ2-1 | TRBV11-2 | - | - | TGTGCCAGCAGCTTAAAACTCAATGAGCAGTTCTTC | CASSLKLNEQFF
TRBJ2-2 | TRBV30 | - | - | TGTGCCTGCCAGACTCTGACGGGGGCGATCACCGGGGAGCTGTTTTTT | CACQTLTGAITGELFF
TRBJ1-2 | TRBV7-6 | - | - | TGTGCCAGCAGCCCCTCCCGGGAACGGACCTATAACTATGGCTACACCTTC | CASSPSRERTYNYGYTF
TRBJ1-2 | TRBV5-1 | - | - | TGCGCCAGCAGCCCTACAGGCGCCCCGATCTACACCTTC | CASSPTGAPIYTF
TRBJ1-3 | TRBV7-9 | once | TRBD1 | TGTGCCAGCAGCACTCGGACAGGAACTAATGCTGGAAACACCATATATTTT | CASSTRTGTNAGNTIYF
TRBJ1-2 | TRBV5-8 | few | - | TGTGCCAGCGCGACGGCAAACTATGGCTACACCTTC | CASATANYGYTF
TRBJ2-3 | TRBV7-2 | - | - | TGTGCCAGCAGCCCCCTCCATAGCACAGATACGCAGTATTTT | CASSPLHSTDTQYF
TRBJ1-3 | TRBV2 | - | - | TGTGCCAGCAGTGACCCCACTGGAAACACCATATATTTT | CASSDPTGNTIYF
TRBJ1-1 | TRBV5-1 | few | - | TGCGCCAGCAGCTTGGTTCTGGGGAACACTGAAGCTTTCTTT | CASSLVLGNTEAFF
TRBJ1-5 | TRBV7-8 | - | - | TGTGCCAGCAGCTTAGTAGAGAGGAGTAGCAATCAGCCCCAGCATTTT | CASSLVERSSNQPQHF
TRBJ2-2 | TRBV18 | - | TRBD1 | TGTGCCAGCTCACCACCAGGGACAGGGAGGCGAAACACCGGGGAGCTGTTTTTT | CASSPPGTGRRNTGELFF
TRBJ1-1 | TRBV7-3 | - | - | TGTGCCAGCAGCGAGTCCTCCGCGAACACTGAAGCTTTCTTT | CASSESSANTEAFF
TRBJ2-1 | TRBV7-8 | - | - | TGTGCCACCTCAGCTCCCCCGGACAGCCTGGACTCGGGGGAGCAGTTCTTC | CATSAPPDSLDSGEQFF
TRBJ1-1 | TRBV2 | - | - | TGTGCCAGCAGCACTACAGGATATGTCACTGAAGCTTTCTTT | CASSTTGYVTEAFF
TRBJ2-4 | TRBV5-1 | - | TRBD2 | TGCGCCAGCAGCAAGATAGCGGGGGAGGACATTCAGTACTTC | CASSKIAGEDIQYF
TRBJ2-2 | TRBV24-1 | - | - | TGTGCCACCAGGGGACAAGCGGCGAACACCGGGGAGCTGTTTTTT | CATRGQAANTGELFF
TRBJ2-3 | TRBV28 | once | - | TGTGCCAGCAGTTTCAGGTTTAATACGCAGTATTTT | CASSFRFNTQYF
TRBJ2-2 | TRBV7-9 | - | - | TGTGCCAGCAGCTTAAGAACAGGGAGCACCGGGGAGCTGTTTTTT | CASSLRTGSTGELFF
TRBJ2-7 | TRBV19 | once | - | TGTGCCAGTAGCCCCGGAAGCCATTCCTACGAGCAGTACTTC | CASSPGSHSYEQYF
TRBJ2-2 | TRBV7-8 | - | - | TGTGCCAGCAGCTTAGGAACAGTAGGGTTAGGGGAGCTGTTTTTT | CASSLGTVGLGELFF
TRBJ2-4 | TRBV19 | - | - | TGTGCCAGTAGTAAGGGGGGGTCGGCCAAAAACATTCAGTACTTC | CASSKGGSAKNIQYF